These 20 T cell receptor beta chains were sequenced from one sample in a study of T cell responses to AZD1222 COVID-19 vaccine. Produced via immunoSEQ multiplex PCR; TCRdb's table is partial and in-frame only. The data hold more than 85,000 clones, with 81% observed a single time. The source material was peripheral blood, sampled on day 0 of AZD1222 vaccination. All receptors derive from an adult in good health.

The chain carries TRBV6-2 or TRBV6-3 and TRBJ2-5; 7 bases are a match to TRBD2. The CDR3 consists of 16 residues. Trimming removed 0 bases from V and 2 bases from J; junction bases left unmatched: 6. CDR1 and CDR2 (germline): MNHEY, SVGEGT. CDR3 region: CASSYSRAGEQETQYF. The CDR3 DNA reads TGTGCCAGCAGTTACTCTCGGGCGGGGGAACAAGAGACCCAGTACTTC.

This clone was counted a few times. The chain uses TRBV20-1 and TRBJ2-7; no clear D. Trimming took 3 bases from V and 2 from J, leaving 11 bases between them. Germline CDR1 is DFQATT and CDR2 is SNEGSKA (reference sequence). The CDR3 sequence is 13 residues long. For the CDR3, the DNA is TGCAGTGCTAGTTCGGGTAATGCCTACGAGCAGTACTTC. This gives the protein CSASSGNAYEQYF.

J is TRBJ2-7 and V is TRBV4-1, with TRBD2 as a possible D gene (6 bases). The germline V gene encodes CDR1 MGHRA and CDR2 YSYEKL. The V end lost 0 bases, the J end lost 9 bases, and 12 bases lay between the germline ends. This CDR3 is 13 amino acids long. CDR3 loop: CASSQDTGVPQYF. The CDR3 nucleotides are TGCGCCAGCAGCCAAGATACGGGGGTCCCGCAGTACTTC.

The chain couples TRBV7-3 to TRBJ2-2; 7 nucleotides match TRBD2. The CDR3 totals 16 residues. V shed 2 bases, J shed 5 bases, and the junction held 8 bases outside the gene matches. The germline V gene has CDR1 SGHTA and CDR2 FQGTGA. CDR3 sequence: CASSLWGAGTTGELFF. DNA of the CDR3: TGTGCCAGCAGCTTATGGGGAGCGGGGACTACCGGGGAGCTGTTTTTT. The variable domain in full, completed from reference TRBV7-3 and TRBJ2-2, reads GAGVSQTPSNKVTEKGKYVELRCDPISGHTALYWYRQSLGQGPEFLIYFQGTGAADDSGLPNDRFFAVRPEGSVSTLKIQRTERGDSAVYLCASSLWGAGTTGELFFGEGSRLTVL.

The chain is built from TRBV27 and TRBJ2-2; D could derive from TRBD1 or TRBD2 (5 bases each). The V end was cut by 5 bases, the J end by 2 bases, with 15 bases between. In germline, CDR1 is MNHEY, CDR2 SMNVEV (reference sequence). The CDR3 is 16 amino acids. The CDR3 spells CASSPTGTVNTGELFF. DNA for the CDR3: TGTGCCAGCAGTCCCACCGGGACGGTAAACACCGGGGAGCTGTTTTTT.

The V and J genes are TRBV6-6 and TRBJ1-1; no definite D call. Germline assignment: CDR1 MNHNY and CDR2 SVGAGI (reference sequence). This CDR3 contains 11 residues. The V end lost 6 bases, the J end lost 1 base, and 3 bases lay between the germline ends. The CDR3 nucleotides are TGTGCCAGCAGGGCGAACACTGAAGCTTTCTTT. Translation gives CASRANTEAFF.

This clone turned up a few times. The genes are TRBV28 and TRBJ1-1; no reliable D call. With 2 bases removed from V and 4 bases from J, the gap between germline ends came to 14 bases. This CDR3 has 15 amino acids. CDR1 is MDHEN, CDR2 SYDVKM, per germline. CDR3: CASSLGSGFRTEAFF. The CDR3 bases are TGTGCCAGCAGTTTAGGGTCGGGCTTTCGCACTGAAGCTTTCTTT. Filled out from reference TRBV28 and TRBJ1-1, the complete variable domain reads DVKVTQSSRYLVKRTGEKVFLECVQDMDHENMFWYRQDPGLGLRLIYFSYDVKMKEKGDIPEGYSVSREKKERFSLILESASTNQTSMYLCASSLGSGFRTEAFFGQGTRLTVV.

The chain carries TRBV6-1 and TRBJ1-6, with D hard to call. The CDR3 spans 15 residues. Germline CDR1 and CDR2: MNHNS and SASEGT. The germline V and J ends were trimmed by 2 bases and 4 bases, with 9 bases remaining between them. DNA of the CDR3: TGTGCCAGCAGTGAACCGACGGATTATAATTCACCCCTCCACTTT. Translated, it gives CASSEPTDYNSPLHF.

CDR3: CASKLTHRGTEAFF. CDR3 nucleotide sequence: TGTGCCAGTAAGCTGACCCACAGGGGCACTGAAGCTTTCTTT. The J gene is TRBJ1-1, the V gene TRBV19; 7 bases fit TRBD1. Germline trimming cut 7 bases from V and 4 bases from J; bases unmatched to any gene: 9. The CDR3 spans 14 residues. The germline V gene has CDR1 LNHDA and CDR2 SQIVND (reference sequence).

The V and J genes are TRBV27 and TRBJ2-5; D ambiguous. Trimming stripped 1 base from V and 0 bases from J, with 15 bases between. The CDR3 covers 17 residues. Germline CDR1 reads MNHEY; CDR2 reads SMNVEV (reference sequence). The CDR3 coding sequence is TGTGCCAGCAGTTTATACGCAACGGCGACGTACCAAGAGACCCAGTACTTC. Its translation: CASSLYATATYQETQYF.

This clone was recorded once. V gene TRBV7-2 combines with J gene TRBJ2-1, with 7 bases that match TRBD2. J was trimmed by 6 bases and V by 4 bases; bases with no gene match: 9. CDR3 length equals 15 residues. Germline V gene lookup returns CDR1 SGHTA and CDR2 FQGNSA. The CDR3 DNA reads TGTGCCAGCAGCTGGGAGGGAGGGCCGGGCAATGAGCAGTTCTTC. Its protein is CASSWEGGPGNEQFF.

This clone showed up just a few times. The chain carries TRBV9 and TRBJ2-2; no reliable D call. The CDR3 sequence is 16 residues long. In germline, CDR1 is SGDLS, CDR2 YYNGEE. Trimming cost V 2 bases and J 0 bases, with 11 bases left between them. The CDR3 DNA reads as TGTGCCAGCAGCGTGGTGGGCAATTCGAACACCGGGGAGCTGTTTTTT. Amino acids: CASSVVGNSNTGELFF.

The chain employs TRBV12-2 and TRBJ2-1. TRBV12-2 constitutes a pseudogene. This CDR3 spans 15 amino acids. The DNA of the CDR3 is TGTGCAAGTCGCTTGGCGCCGAGATCCGACAATGAGCAGTTCTTC. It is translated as CASRLAPRSDNEQFF.

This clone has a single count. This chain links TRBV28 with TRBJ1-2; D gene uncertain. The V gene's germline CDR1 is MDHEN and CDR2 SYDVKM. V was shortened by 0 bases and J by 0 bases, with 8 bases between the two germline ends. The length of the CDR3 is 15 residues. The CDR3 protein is CASSLWARPNYGYTF. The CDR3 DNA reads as TGTGCCAGCAGTTTATGGGCACGACCTAACTATGGCTACACCTTC.

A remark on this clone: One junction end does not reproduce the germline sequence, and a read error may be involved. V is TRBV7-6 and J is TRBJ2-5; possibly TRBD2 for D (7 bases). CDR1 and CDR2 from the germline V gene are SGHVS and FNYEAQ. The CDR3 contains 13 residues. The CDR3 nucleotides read TGTGCCAGCAGCTTGGGGGCGACTAGCCCCAGTGACTTC. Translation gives CASSLGATSPSDF.

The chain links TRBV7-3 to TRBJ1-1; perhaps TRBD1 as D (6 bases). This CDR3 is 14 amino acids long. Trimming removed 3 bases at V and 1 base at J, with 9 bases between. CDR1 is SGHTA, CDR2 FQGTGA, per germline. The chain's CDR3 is CASSLGASNTEAFF. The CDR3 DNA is TGTGCCAGCAGCTTGGGGGCCTCGAACACTGAAGCTTTCTTT.

The CDR3 sequence: CASSSQGDFTEAFF. CDR3 coding DNA: TGCGCCAGCAGCTCTCAGGGGGATTTCACTGAAGCTTTCTTT. The rearrangement joins TRBV5-1 to TRBJ1-1; TRBD1 aligns across 7 bases. The CDR3 is 14 residues long. After removal of 3 bases from V and 4 bases from J, the junction contained 6 bases not matched to a gene. Germline lookup yields CDR1 SGHRS and CDR2 YFSETQ. The full variable domain, in which reference TRBV5-1 and TRBJ1-1 provide the parts outside the CDR3, is KAGVTQTPRYLIKTRGQQVTLSCSPISGHRSVSWYQQTPGQGLQFLFEYFSETQRNKGNFPGRFSGRQFSNSRSEMNVSTLELGDSALYLCASSSQGDFTEAFFGQGTRLTVV.

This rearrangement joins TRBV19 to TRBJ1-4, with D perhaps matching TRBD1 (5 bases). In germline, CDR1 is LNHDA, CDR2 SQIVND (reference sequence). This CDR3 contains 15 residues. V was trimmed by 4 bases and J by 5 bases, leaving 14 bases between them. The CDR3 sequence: CASSTRQRLNEKLFF. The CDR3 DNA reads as TGTGCCAGTAGTACTAGACAGAGACTCAATGAAAAACTGTTTTTT.

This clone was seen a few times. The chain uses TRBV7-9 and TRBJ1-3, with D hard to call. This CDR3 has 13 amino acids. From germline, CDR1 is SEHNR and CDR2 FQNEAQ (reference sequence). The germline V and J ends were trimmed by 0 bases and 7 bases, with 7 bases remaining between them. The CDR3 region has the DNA TGTGCCAGCAGCTTAGCGGAAGGGAACACCATATATTTT. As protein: CASSLAEGNTIYF.

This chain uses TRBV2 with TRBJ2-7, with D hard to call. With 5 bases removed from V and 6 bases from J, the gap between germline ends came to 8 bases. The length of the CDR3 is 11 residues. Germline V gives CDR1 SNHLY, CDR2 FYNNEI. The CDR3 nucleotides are TGTGCCAGCAGTCCCCTAGTCGAGCAGTACTTC. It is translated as CASSPLVEQYF.